This TCR beta chain was observed in a study of blood T cell repertoires in COVID-19. About the research overall: PBMCs, B-cell-depleted T cells, or T cells were the source of the cDNA or gDNA that made up the material.

Grouping used clinical history reported by participants in a survey and questionnaire. No more than 2 weeks before study entry, exposed participants had met a case of COVID-19. The ends were cut back, 4 bases at V and 1 base at J, with 17 bases in the middle. The CDR3 covers 16 residues. Germline V gene data show CDR1 as SGHNT and CDR2 as YYREEE (reference sequence). Per the original methods: Reference gene primer amplification in the assay estimated nucleated cell counts. The protocol was immunoSEQ multiplex PCR, while the TCRdb copy is restricted to in-frame clones and leaves out a portion. V, J and clone size are those of that table, while D and trimming were read from the DNA. In the table there are around 240,000 clones, 75% to 90% of which are singletons.

V gene TRBV5-4 combines with J gene TRBJ2-5; D gene uncertain. The sample consisted of PBMCs or T cells enriched from blood (not recorded which). This clonotype was obtained from a man aged 45-60 years who had been exposed to COVID-19. CDR3 nucleotide sequence: TGTGCCAGCAGCCTCTCTAGTCGCCTGGGCCAAGAGACCCAGTACTTC. Encoded protein: CASSLSSRLGQETQYF.